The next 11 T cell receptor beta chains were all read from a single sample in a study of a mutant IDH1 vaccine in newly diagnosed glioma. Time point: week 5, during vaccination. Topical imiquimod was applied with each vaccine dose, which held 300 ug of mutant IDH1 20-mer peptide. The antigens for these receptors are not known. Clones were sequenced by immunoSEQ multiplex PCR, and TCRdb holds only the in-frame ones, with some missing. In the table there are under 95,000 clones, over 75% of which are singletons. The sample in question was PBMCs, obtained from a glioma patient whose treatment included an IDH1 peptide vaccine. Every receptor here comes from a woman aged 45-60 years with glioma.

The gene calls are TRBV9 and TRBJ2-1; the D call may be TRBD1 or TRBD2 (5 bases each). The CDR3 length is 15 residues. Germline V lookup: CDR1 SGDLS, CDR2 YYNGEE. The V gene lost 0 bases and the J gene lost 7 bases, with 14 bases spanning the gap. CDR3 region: CASSVEGTGANEQFF. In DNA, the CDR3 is TGTGCCAGCAGCGTAGAGGGGACCGGGGCAAATGAGCAGTTCTTC.

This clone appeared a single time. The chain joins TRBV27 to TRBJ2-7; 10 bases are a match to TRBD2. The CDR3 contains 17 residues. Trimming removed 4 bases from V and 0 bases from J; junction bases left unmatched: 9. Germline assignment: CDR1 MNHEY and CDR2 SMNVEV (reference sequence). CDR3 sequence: CASSSQPGLASSYEQYF. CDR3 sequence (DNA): TGTGCCAGCAGTTCACAGCCGGGACTAGCGAGCTCCTACGAGCAGTACTTC.

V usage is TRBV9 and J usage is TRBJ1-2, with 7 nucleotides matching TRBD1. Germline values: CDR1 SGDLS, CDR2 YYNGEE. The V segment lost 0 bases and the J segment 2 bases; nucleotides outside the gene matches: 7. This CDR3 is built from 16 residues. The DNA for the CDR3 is TGTGCCAGCAGCGTAGGACAGGGAGGAAAGAACTATGGCTACACCTTC. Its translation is CASSVGQGGKNYGYTF.

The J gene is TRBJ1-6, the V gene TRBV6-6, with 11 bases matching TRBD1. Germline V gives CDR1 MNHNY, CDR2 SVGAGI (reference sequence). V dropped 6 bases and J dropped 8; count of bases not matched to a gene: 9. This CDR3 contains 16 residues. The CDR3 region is CASRPDRGRLDSPLHF. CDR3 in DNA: TGTGCCAGCAGGCCGGACAGGGGGCGGTTAGATTCACCCCTCCACTTT.

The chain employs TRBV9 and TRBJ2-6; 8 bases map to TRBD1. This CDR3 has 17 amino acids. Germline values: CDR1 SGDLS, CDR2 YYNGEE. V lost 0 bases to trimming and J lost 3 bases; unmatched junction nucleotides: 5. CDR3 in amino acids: CASSVGSRGHGANVLTF. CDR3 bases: TGTGCCAGCAGCGTAGGCTCCAGGGGGCATGGGGCCAACGTCCTGACTTTC.

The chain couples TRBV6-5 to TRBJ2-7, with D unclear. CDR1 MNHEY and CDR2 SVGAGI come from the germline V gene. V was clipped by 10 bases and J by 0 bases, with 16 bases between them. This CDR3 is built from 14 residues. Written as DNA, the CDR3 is TGTGCCACCACCCCAGCAACCAGCTCCTACGAGCAGTACTTC. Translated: CATTPATSSYEQYF.

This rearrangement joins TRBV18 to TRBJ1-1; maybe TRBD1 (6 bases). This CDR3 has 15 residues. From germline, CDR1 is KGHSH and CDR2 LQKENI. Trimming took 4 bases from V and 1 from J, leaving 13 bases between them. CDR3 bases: TGTGCCAGCTCACAATTACAGGGTAGGAACACTGAAGCTTTCTTT. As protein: CASSQLQGRNTEAFF. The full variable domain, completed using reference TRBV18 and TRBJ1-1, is NAGVMQNPRHLVRRRGQEARLRCSPMKGHSHVYWYRQLPEEGLKFMVYLQKENIIDESGMPKERFSAEFPKEGPSILRIQQVVRGDSAAYFCASSQLQGRNTEAFFGQGTRLTVV.

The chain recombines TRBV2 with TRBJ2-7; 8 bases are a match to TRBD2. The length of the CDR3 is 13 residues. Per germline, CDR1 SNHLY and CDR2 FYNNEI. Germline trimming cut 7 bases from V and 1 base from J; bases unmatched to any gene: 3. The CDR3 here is CASTGGVSYEQYF. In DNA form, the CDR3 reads TGTGCCAGCACGGGAGGGGTTTCCTACGAGCAGTACTTC.

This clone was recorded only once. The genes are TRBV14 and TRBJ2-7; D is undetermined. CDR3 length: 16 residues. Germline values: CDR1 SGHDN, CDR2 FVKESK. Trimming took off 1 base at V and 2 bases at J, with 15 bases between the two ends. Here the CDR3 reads CASSQASPRWPYEQYF. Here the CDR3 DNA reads TGTGCCAGCAGCCAAGCCTCCCCGAGGTGGCCCTACGAGCAGTACTTC.

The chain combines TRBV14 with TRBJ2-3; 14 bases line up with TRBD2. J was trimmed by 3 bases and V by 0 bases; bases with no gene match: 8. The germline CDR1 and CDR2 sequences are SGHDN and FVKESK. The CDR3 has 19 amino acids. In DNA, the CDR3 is TGTGCCAGCAGCCAAGATGGGACTAGCGGGAGTATAGGTACAGATACGCAGTATTTT. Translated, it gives CASSQDGTSGSIGTDTQYF.

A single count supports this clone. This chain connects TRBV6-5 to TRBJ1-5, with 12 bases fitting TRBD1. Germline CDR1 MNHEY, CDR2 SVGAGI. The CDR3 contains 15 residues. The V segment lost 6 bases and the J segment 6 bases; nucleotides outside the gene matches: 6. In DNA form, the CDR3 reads TGTGCCAGCAGCTCGGGACAGGGGGCTGGTCAGCCCCAGCATTTT. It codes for CASSSGQGAGQPQHF.